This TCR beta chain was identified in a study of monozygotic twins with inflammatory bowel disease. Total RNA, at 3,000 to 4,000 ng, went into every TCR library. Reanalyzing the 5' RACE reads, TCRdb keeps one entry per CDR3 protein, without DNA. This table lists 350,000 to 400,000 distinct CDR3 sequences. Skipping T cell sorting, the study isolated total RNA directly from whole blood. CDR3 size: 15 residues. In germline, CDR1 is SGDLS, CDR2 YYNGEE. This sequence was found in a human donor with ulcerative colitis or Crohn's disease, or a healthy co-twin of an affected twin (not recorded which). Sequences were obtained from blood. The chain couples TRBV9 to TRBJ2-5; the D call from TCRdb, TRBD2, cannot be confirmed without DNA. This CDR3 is CASSVAARREETQYF.